This entry lists 31 T cell receptor beta chains sequenced from one sample in a study of fetal regulatory T cell absence and autoimmunity. Profiled with immunoSEQ multiplex PCR; TCRdb holds only in-frame clones, not every one. Of approximately 46,000 clones in the sample, around 85% were seen once. The material sequenced was cord blood. These receptors were obtained from a newborn boy with IPEX syndrome.

This chain uses TRBV5-1 with TRBJ2-3, with TRBD2 matching 8 bases. After removal of 2 bases from V and 0 bases from J, the junction contained 2 bases not matched to a gene. Germline V gene data show CDR1 as SGHRS and CDR2 as YFSETQ. The CDR3 totals 15 residues. The CDR3 sequence is CASSFSGASTDTQYF. CDR3 DNA sequence: TGCGCCAGCAGCTTTAGCGGGGCAAGCACAGATACGCAGTATTTT.

The gene calls are TRBV9 and TRBJ2-5; 10 bases line up with TRBD2. J gave up 4 bases and V 4 bases, and 7 bases lay outside the gene matches. The CDR3 loop spans 15 amino acids. Germline V gene data show CDR1 as SGDLS and CDR2 as YYNGEE. CDR3 sequence reads: CASSPPSGGGETQYF. The CDR3 DNA reads TGTGCCAGCAGCCCTCCTAGCGGGGGAGGAGAGACCCAGTACTTC. The complete variable domain, with remaining parts taken from reference TRBV9 and TRBJ2-5, reads DSGVTQTPKHLITATGQRVTLRCSPRSGDLSVYWYQQSLDQGLQFLIQYYNGEERAKGNILERFSAQQFPDLHSELNLSSLELGDSALYFCASSPPSGGGETQYFGPGTRLLVL.

V gene TRBV9 combines with J gene TRBJ2-3, with D unclear. Germline V gives CDR1 SGDLS, CDR2 YYNGEE. V was trimmed by 0 bases and J by 1 base, leaving 3 bases between them. The CDR3 consists of 13 residues. The CDR3 sequence is CASSVGRTDTQYF. In DNA form, the CDR3 reads TGTGCCAGCAGCGTAGGCCGCACAGATACGCAGTATTTT.

Here the CDR3 DNA reads TGTGCCATCAGTGACAACAGGGGCGCGGGGGGCTACACCTTC. Amino acids: CAISDNRGAGGYTF. The chain has TRBV10-3 and TRBJ1-2, with 7 bases aligning to TRBD1. The CDR3 is made up of 14 amino acids. Per the germline V gene, CDR1 is ENHRY and CDR2 is SYGVKD. Trimming cost V 3 bases and J 8 bases; bases outside gene matches: 9.

This clone was observed a few times. The CDR3 nucleotides read TGTGCCATCAGTTCTAGATACGGGTCCTATGGCTACACCTTC. The encoded protein is CAISSRYGSYGYTF. The chain couples TRBV10-3 to TRBJ1-2; unclear D gene. CDR3 length: 14 amino acids. Germline V gives CDR1 ENHRY, CDR2 SYGVKD. Trimming stripped 5 bases from V and 4 bases from J, with 14 bases between.

The chain carries TRBV7-9 and TRBJ2-5; 13 bases are shared with TRBD2. The germline CDR1 and CDR2 sequences are SEHNR and FQNEAQ (reference sequence). Unmatched junction bases numbered 4, after V lost 4 bases and J lost 2 bases. The CDR3 length is 16 residues. Here the CDR3 DNA reads TGTGCCAGCAGCTCCGAACTAGCGGGGGGGCAAGAGACCCAGTACTTC. This encodes CASSSELAGGQETQYF.

The CDR3 here is CASTNSWDEQFF. In DNA, the CDR3 is TGTGCCAGCACCAACAGCTGGGATGAGCAGTTCTTC. This chain connects TRBV7-9 to TRBJ2-1; D uncertain. Germline V gene data show CDR1 as SEHNR and CDR2 as FQNEAQ (reference sequence). Deletions cut 7 bases from V and 8 bases from J, with 12 bases between. This CDR3 spans 12 amino acids.

This clone was seen only a few times. The chain couples TRBV27 to TRBJ1-5, with a possible D match to TRBD1 (5 bases). The CDR3 is 13 amino acids. Looked up from germline, CDR1 is MNHEY and CDR2 is SMNVEV (reference sequence). V lost 6 bases and J lost 3, with 9 bases in between. CDR3 region: CASRDRFNQPQHF. CDR3 sequence (DNA): TGTGCCAGCAGAGACAGATTCAATCAGCCCCAGCATTTT.

The V and J genes are TRBV19 and TRBJ2-7; no clear D gene. This CDR3 comprises 12 residues. Germline CDR1 reads LNHDA; CDR2 reads SQIVND (reference sequence). V gave up 5 bases and J gave up 4 bases, with 9 bases separating them. The chain's CDR3 is CASSGPMYEQYF. In DNA form, the CDR3 reads TGTGCCAGTAGTGGACCGATGTACGAGCAGTACTTC.

The chain uses TRBV5-5 and TRBJ2-1; D possibly corresponds to TRBD1 (5 bases). This CDR3 is 15 amino acids long. V dropped 1 base and J dropped 3 bases, with 11 bases sitting between them. Germline CDR1 reads SGHKS; CDR2 reads YYEKEE (reference sequence). CDR3 loop: CASSLSQGDYNEQFF. DNA for the CDR3: TGTGCCAGCAGCTTGTCCCAAGGGGACTACAATGAGCAGTTCTTC.

This clone occurred once. The chain combines TRBV7-6 with TRBJ2-7; maybe TRBD2 (5 bases). In germline, CDR1 is SGHVS, CDR2 FNYEAQ. Between the trimmed V and J ends, which lost 4 bases and 4 bases, there was a span of 17 bases. CDR3 size: 15 residues. In DNA form, the CDR3 reads TGTGCCAGCAGCTCATCACTAGGCCCCTTTTACGAGCAGTACTTC. As protein: CASSSSLGPFYEQYF.

The V and J genes are TRBV13 and TRBJ2-1; D call uncertain. This CDR3 has 14 residues. Germline V gene lookup returns CDR1 PRHDT and CDR2 FYEKMQ (reference sequence). Trimming shortened V by 5 bases and J by 6 bases, and 14 bases separated the two germline ends. CDR3 nucleotide sequence: TGTGCCAGCAGCCCCTTGCGAATCCGCAATGAGCAGTTCTTC. It is translated as CASSPLRIRNEQFF.

The rearrangement uses TRBV5-6 and TRBJ1-2; D ambiguous. The V gene's germline CDR1 is SGHDT and CDR2 YYEEEE. The CDR3 extends over 15 amino acids. V lost 0 bases, J lost 1 base, and 10 bases lay in between. Here the CDR3 reads CASSLGQMFNYGYTF. DNA for the CDR3: TGTGCCAGCAGCTTGGGTCAGATGTTTAACTATGGCTACACCTTC. Full variable domain (missing parts from reference TRBV5-6 and TRBJ1-2): DAGVTQSPTHLIKTRGQQVTLRCSPKSGHDTVSWYQQALGQGPQFIFQYYEEEERQRGNFPDRFSGHQFPNYSSELNVNALLLGDSALYLCASSLGQMFNYGYTFGSGTRLTVV.

The rearrangement uses TRBV7-9 and TRBJ2-7, with 8 positions matching TRBD1. The J segment lost 7 bases and the V segment lost 0 bases, leaving 17 bases of the junction unmatched. CDR3 length equals 18 residues. Germline V gene data show CDR1 as SEHNR and CDR2 as FQNEAQ (reference sequence). As DNA, the CDR3 is TGTGCCAGCAGCTTAGCCGGGACAGGAGCGGGTAGGGCTTATGAGCAGTACTTC. This codes for CASSLAGTGAGRAYEQYF.

The chain couples TRBV6-6 to TRBJ2-1, with a possible D match to TRBD2 (6 bases). V lost 2 bases and J lost 10, with 6 bases in between. CDR1 is MNHNY, CDR2 SVGAGI, per germline (reference sequence). The CDR3 spans 11 residues. The CDR3 region is CASSYGGEQFF. CDR3 DNA: TGTGCCAGCAGTTACGGGGGGGAGCAGTTCTTC.

CDR3 DNA: TGTGCCAGCAGCCGGGACAGGGTTCACGAGCAGTACTTC. This gives the protein CASSRDRVHEQYF. The chain carries TRBV7-2 and TRBJ2-7; 9 nucleotides agree with TRBD1. The CDR3 sequence is 13 residues long. CDR1 is SGHTA and CDR2 is FQGNSA in the germline V gene. V was clipped by 5 bases and J by 5 bases; unmatched bases: 4.

About this clone: The sample has other DNA sequences that encode this CDR3 too. The rearrangement links TRBV4-1 to TRBJ2-7; D is ambiguous. Trimming left V 0 bases short and J 4 bases short, with 7 bases between. CDR1 and CDR2 (germline): MGHRA, YSYEKL. The CDR3 has 13 amino acids. CDR3 loop: CASSQDVRYEQYF. DNA for the CDR3: TGCGCCAGCAGCCAAGACGTTCGGTACGAGCAGTACTTC.

Comment on this clone: One end of the junction does not line up with germline, which may come from a read error. The rearrangement links TRBV6-1 to TRBJ2-7, with 9 bases that match TRBD2. The CDR3 has 13 amino acids. Germline CDR1 reads MNHNS; CDR2 reads SASEGT. The CDR3 loop is CASSEALTSGSFF. In DNA form, the CDR3 reads TGTGCCAGCAGTGAAGCGCTCACTAGCGGGTCATTCTTC.

This chain joins TRBV6-5 and TRBJ1-5; D is ambiguous. Germline CDR1 reads MNHEY; CDR2 reads SVGAGI. The CDR3 is made up of 12 amino acids. Trimming removed 4 bases from V and 4 bases from J, with 5 bases in between. The CDR3 is CASSFPNQPQHF. CDR3 bases: TGTGCCAGCAGTTTCCCTAATCAGCCCCAGCATTTT.

This chain joins TRBV7-9 and TRBJ1-6, with unresolved D. Germline V lookup: CDR1 SEHNR, CDR2 FQNEAQ (reference sequence). V was shortened by 5 bases and J by 2 bases, with 13 bases between the two germline ends. The CDR3 loop spans 16 amino acids. CDR3 bases: TGTGCCAGCAGCCAAGACTTACCGACCTATAATTCACCCCTCCACTTT. Amino acid sequence: CASSQDLPTYNSPLHF.

This rearrangement joins TRBV29-1 to TRBJ1-3, with D possibly TRBD1 on 5 matching bases. Trimming took off 4 bases at V and 0 bases at J, with 13 bases between the two ends. In germline, CDR1 is SQVTM, CDR2 ANQGSEA. The CDR3 spans 15 residues. CDR3 bases: TGCAGCGTTGGAGGGACGGATGACTCTGGAAACACCATATATTTT. Protein sequence: CSVGGTDDSGNTIYF.

This chain joins TRBV9 and TRBJ2-2; TRBD2 is a possible D gene (7 bases). Germline V lookup: CDR1 SGDLS, CDR2 YYNGEE. Trimming took 3 bases from V and 2 from J, leaving 14 bases between them. The CDR3 runs 16 residues. Here the CDR3 DNA reads TGTGCCAGCAGCGCCTCGGGGGGCGGAAACACCGGGGAGCTGTTTTTT. Its protein is CASSASGGGNTGELFF.

J is TRBJ1-2 and V is TRBV27, with D unresolved. Germline CDR1 reads MNHEY; CDR2 reads SMNVEV (reference sequence). The CDR3 runs to 14 residues. V gave up 2 bases and J gave up 4 bases, with 11 bases separating them. For the CDR3, the DNA is TGTGCCAGCAGTTTACACAGCATGGGCTATGGCTACACCTTC. Protein: CASSLHSMGYGYTF.

The chain employs TRBV5-1 and TRBJ2-3, with a tentative D call TRBD2 (6 bases). Germline CDR1 and CDR2: SGHRS and YFSETQ. V lost 0 bases and J lost 4, with 12 bases in between. The CDR3 has 15 amino acids. The CDR3 reads CASSLGGSGSDTQYF. DNA of the CDR3: TGCGCCAGCAGCTTGGGAGGTAGCGGCTCAGATACGCAGTATTTT. The full variable domain, with the rest looked up from reference TRBV5-1 and TRBJ2-3, is KAGVTQTPRYLIKTRGQQVTLSCSPISGHRSVSWYQQTPGQGLQFLFEYFSETQRNKGNFPGRFSGRQFSNSRSEMNVSTLELGDSALYLCASSLGGSGSDTQYFGPGTRLTVL.

CDR3 residues: CALLGTSGLLAKNIQYF. The CDR3, as DNA: TGTGCCCTGCTGGGGACTAGCGGACTCTTAGCCAAAAACATTCAGTACTTC. The chain recombines TRBV10-3 with TRBJ2-4, with TRBD2 matching over 11 bases. The CDR3 spans 17 residues. V lost 11 bases, J lost 0 bases, and 12 bases stayed unmatched. The germline CDR1 and CDR2 sequences are ENHRY and SYGVKD.

V is TRBV19 and J is TRBJ2-2, with D unresolved. The CDR3 runs to 11 residues. From germline, CDR1 is LNHDA and CDR2 SQIVND (reference sequence). The V and J ends lost 6 bases and 8 bases respectively, with 7 bases between them. CDR3 sequence: CASSNLGELFF. CDR3 sequence (DNA): TGTGCCAGTAGCAACCTTGGGGAGCTGTTTTTT.

This rearrangement joins TRBV4-1 to TRBJ2-2; D gene unclear. The V end lost 1 base, the J end lost 4 bases, and 16 bases lay between the germline ends. Germline CDR1 reads MGHRA; CDR2 reads YSYEKL. CDR3 length: 17 residues. CDR3 protein: CASSQVPRIGPTGELFF. The DNA of the CDR3 is TGCGCCAGCAGCCAAGTCCCCCGGATTGGGCCCACCGGGGAGCTGTTTTTT.

CDR3 sequence: CASSLNTEAFF. In nucleotides, the CDR3 is TGTGCCAGCAGCTTGAACACTGAAGCTTTCTTT. The gene calls are TRBV7-2 and TRBJ1-1, with no clear D. The CDR3 extends over 11 amino acids. The germline V and J ends were trimmed by 3 bases and 1 base, with 0 bases remaining between them. The germline CDR1 and CDR2 sequences are SGHTA and FQGNSA.

This chain joins TRBV7-9 and TRBJ1-2, with 9 nucleotides matching TRBD1. Germline CDR1 is SEHNR and CDR2 is FQNEAQ (reference sequence). The CDR3 spans 14 residues. With V trimmed by 1 base and J by 7 bases, 4 bases remained unmatched. CDR3 sequence: CASSLVLDRGGYTF. Written as DNA, the CDR3 is TGTGCCAGCAGCTTAGTCCTGGACAGGGGTGGCTACACCTTC.

This clone showed up just once. V gene TRBV29-1 combines with J gene TRBJ2-6; TRBD1 matches at 9 bases. The germline gives CDR1 SQVTM, CDR2 ANQGSEA. Trimming at V came to 0 bases and at J to 0 bases, leaving 3 bases not matched to a gene. This CDR3 is built from 17 residues. CDR3 in DNA: TGCAGCGTTGAAGAGGGACAGGGAGACTCTGGGGCCAACGTCCTGACTTTC. It translates to CSVEEGQGDSGANVLTF.

The chain carries TRBV6-5 and TRBJ2-5, with 8 positions matching TRBD2. Germline values: CDR1 MNHEY, CDR2 SVGAGI. Unmatched junction bases numbered 4, after V lost 8 bases and J lost 2 bases. The CDR3 spans 13 residues. This chain's CDR3 is CASRRGVQETQYF. In DNA, the CDR3 is TGTGCCAGCCGGCGGGGGGTACAAGAGACCCAGTACTTC.